The clone carrying this T cell receptor (beta chain) was counted a few times. Germline V CDR1 and CDR2: LGHNA, YSLEER. Trimming shortened V by 4 bases and J by 5 bases, and 17 bases separated the two germline ends. The CDR3 covers 15 residues. This specimen comes from a study of cytomegalovirus exposure and HLA in healthy donors. In the study overall: In terms of ancestry, the Caucasian-associated cluster contained 80% to 90% of the approximately 400 genotyped donors.

PCR was performed using 60 Vbeta and 13 Jbeta primers. Repertoires were generated with immunoSEQ multiplex PCR, while TCRdb's copy carries only in-frame clones and drops some. The table shows about 97,000 clones, with 65% to 85% occurring only once. The V and J genes are TRBV4-3 and TRBJ1-1, with a possible D match to TRBD1 (5 bases). This sequence originates from a man in his forties or fifties in good health and CMV-seronegative. The sequenced sample was PBMCs. In DNA form, the CDR3 reads TGCGCCAGCAGCCGAGTTTTCTCGGGGGGTACTGAAGCTTTCTTT. Translation: CASSRVFSGGTEAFF.